This T cell receptor (beta chain) came from a study of shared clonotypes between healthy human individuals (dated by TCRdb to about 2020). In terms of the full investigation: A couple of women and a few men aged 18 to 49 years were included in the cohort. Per donor, three plates each were used for CD4 naive and CD4 memory, two for CD8 naive, and one for CD8 memory. Blood TCR repertoires of about 5 healthy adults were deeply sequenced to estimate repertoire size and the extent of clonotype sharing between individuals. Different laboratories and diverse techniques were used to prepare libraries and sequence TCR repertoires, to increase sequencing depth and limit assay-specific biases. Per donor, leukapheresis produced somewhere between about 0.85 and 8.9 billion PBMCs.

On this clone: Its antigen specificity is not known. No much larger clone is present one base from it, and per-base qualities are unavailable.

Donors were healthy HIV-negative adults with no recently reported acute infections or vaccinations. Every donor was a Caucasian adult living in Nashville, Tennessee, USA. CD4+ T cells were enriched through magnetic negative selection, after which naive cells were positively selected on CD45RA and the remaining negative fraction served as the memory subset. Blood was obtained by leukapheresis, after which PBMCs were separated by Ficoll-Histopaque density gradient centrifugation and cryopreserved in liquid nitrogen vapor phase. Purity and quantity of every magnetically sorted T cell population were checked by analytical flow cytometry. Genomic DNA was isolated from every sorted fraction and measured by UV absorbance on a Nanodrop 2000c. Using the deep immunoSEQ assay, multiplex PCR amplified TCR CDR3 regions from genomic DNA. Extracted genomic DNA from each cell subset was distributed evenly across all wells of several immunoSEQ 96-well plates, and each plate was treated as a replicate. For sorted subsets, each replicate PCR was loaded with approximately 190 ng genomic DNA, equivalent to 30,000 or so T cell genomes. Purified libraries were quantified with a Qubit 3.0 fluorometer, sized on a Bioanalyzer 2100, and re-quantified with the KAPA Library Quantification kit. Every immunoSEQ 96-well plate was sequenced on a separate single-read 150-cycle Illumina NextSeq 550 flow cell. In the source study's methods: Because only junctional sequences without quality scores were contained in the immunoSEQ output, filtering matching that applied to full-length reads could not be performed. Sequences were annotated with PyIR, a Python wrapper for IgBLAST v1.9, and V/J genes and CDR3 were assigned using IMGT germline references. Reads were filtered out if the reads had weak V/J assignments (E-value above 1e-6), no CDR3, stop codons, out-of-frame junctions, or ambiguous translated residues. V3J clonotypes were defined as sequences sharing the same inferred V gene, J gene, and CDR3 amino acid sequence. Percentage overlap between repertoires was computed as shared unique clonotypes divided by the size of the smaller repertoire. RTK rarefaction, the Chao1 estimator, and Recon v2.1 estimates of unobserved clonotypes were used to assess repertoire richness. For all TCRbeta clonotypes obtained by the gDNA method from a few donors, generation probabilities were computed with OLGA. This immuneACCESS table, as held by TCRdb, lists in-frame sequences with V and J called but not all clones. Of the missing ones, under half trace to an unresolved V gene in checked studies; the others have no known cause. V, J and clone size are those of that table, while D and trimming were read from the DNA. In all, the sample holds about 2 million clones, and 85% to 95% of those were seen once. The ten largest clones represent more than 0.1% of the sample.

General study outcomes and caveats: Compared with non-shared clonotypes, the clonotypes found in all four sorted-subset donors had higher generation probabilities. Across four donors, roughly 5% of naive CD4, over 3% of naive CD8, roughly 2.3% of memory CD4, and 0.4% to 0.45% of memory CD8 clonotypes were shared. Even with the large sequencing depth, rarefaction of the sorted-subset datasets indicated that sequencing was incomplete. Because the study included only a small number of donors, the genetic and exposure-history diversity represented was limited. Pairwise subsampling indicated that sequencing depth was expected to affect the degree of clonotype sharing among donors. Sampling was limited to blood, and TCR repertoires in tissue likely differ from TCR repertoires in blood. Larger estimated clonotype richness was generally found for naive subsets than for memory subsets.

The germline V end is reduced by 5 bases and the J end by 8 bases; junction bases left unmatched: 10. The CDR3 starts with the cysteine, ends with the phenylalanine, and has 16 residues. Only the CDR3 portion is preserved as DNA: 48 bases, with reading frame beginning at the first base. CDR1 and CDR2, looked up from the germline V gene, are SGHRS and YFSETQ. The sequence was obtained from a man between 18 and 35 years old in good health. Sequences were obtained from naive CD4+ T cells sorted from blood. In light of the paper, this sample's cell subset or site label describes: CD45RA+ positively selected. The chain joins TRBV5-1 to TRBJ1-4, with 12 middle bases fitting TRBD1. CDR3 protein: CASSSGTGGVREKLFF. The DNA is TGCGCCAGCAGTTCAGGGACAGGGGGCGTGAGGGAAAAACTGTTTTTT.